The 6 T cell receptor beta chains below were found in one sample sequenced in a study of a mutant IDH1 vaccine in newly diagnosed glioma. As to time point: week 23, last vaccination. Doses of 300 ug of mutant IDH1 20-mer peptide were given with topical imiquimod. Generated by immunoSEQ multiplex PCR, the TCRdb table keeps only in-frame clones and is missing some. The data show almost 85,000 clones, 70% to 90% seen once. Their antigens are not known. Source: PBMCs, taken from a glioma patient whose treatment included an IDH1 peptide vaccine. These receptors originate from a man aged 30-40 years with glioma. Some clones in this sample may be carry-over from other donors' samples.

This clone was detected only once. The chain employs TRBV15 and TRBJ2-5; no clear D gene. The CDR3 extends over 17 amino acids. Germline loops: CDR1 LNHNV, CDR2 YYDKDF (reference sequence). Between the trimmed V and J ends, which lost 0 bases and 1 base, there was a span of 15 bases. The CDR3 region is CATSRDEIVTRQETQYF. DNA of the CDR3: TGTGCCACCAGCAGAGATGAAATAGTTACCCGCCAAGAGACCCAGTACTTC.

This clone was detected only a few times. The J gene is TRBJ1-5, the V gene TRBV5-6; 9 bases align to TRBD1. Germline V lookup: CDR1 SGHDT, CDR2 YYEEEE. This CDR3 has 16 amino acids. V was pared by 0 bases and J by 0 bases, with 1 base of the junction left unmatched. The DNA for the CDR3 is TGTGCCAGCAGCTTGGGGACAGGGGATAGCAATCAGCCCCAGCATTTT. Translated, it gives CASSLGTGDSNQPQHF.

The chain couples TRBV11-3 to TRBJ2-7; unclear D gene. This CDR3 has 9 residues. The germline V gene has CDR1 SGHNT and CDR2 YENEEA. CDR3 loop: CASLYEQYF. The DNA for the CDR3 is TGTGCTTCTCTTTACGAGCAGTACTTC.

This clone was counted a few times. The V gene is TRBV15, the J gene TRBJ2-3; no clear D gene. V was trimmed by 2 bases and J by 4 bases, leaving 19 bases between them. This CDR3 is 17 amino acids long. Germline V gives CDR1 LNHNV, CDR2 YYDKDF (reference sequence). CDR3 sequence reads: CATSRTGSALRADTQYF. CDR3 in DNA: TGTGCCACCAGCAGAACCGGGTCAGCTCTACGCGCAGATACGCAGTATTTT. Combining the CDR3 with reference TRBV15 and TRBJ2-3 gives the whole variable domain DAMVIQNPRYQVTQFGKPVTLSCSQTLNHNVMYWYQQKSSQAPKLLFHYYDKDFNNEADTPDNFQSRRPNTSFCFLDIRSPGLGDTAMYLCATSRTGSALRADTQYFGPGTRLTVL.

Of note for this clone: This same CDR3 is encoded by further DNA sequences in the sample. This chain connects TRBV7-9 to TRBJ1-1; the D is unclear. The germline V gene has CDR1 SEHNR and CDR2 FQNEAQ (reference sequence). The CDR3 is 14 residues long. The ends were cut back, 1 base at V and 3 bases at J, with 9 bases in the middle. As DNA, the CDR3 is TGTGCCAGCAGCTTAGGGGAGGGCCACACTGAAGCTTTCTTT. Amino acid sequence: CASSLGEGHTEAFF. Looking up the rest from reference TRBV7-9 and TRBJ1-1 gives the full variable domain: DTGVSQNPRHKITKRGQNVTFRCDPISEHNRLYWYRQTLGQGPEFLTYFQNEAQLEKSRLLSDRFSAERPKGSFSTLEIQRTEQGDSAMYLCASSLGEGHTEAFFGQGTRLTVV.

This sequence joins TRBV7-2 and TRBJ1-5; D may be TRBD1 (5 bases). CDR3 length: 12 residues. Germline assignment: CDR1 SGHTA and CDR2 FQGNSA. Trimming pared 5 bases from V and 9 bases from J, leaving 11 bases between. For the CDR3, the DNA is TGTGCCAGCAGCCTGAGGGGTGGGCCCCAGCATTTT. It yields the protein CASSLRGGPQHF.